The clone carrying this T cell receptor beta chain was observed many times. This sample stems from a study of T cells in Graves' hyperthyroidism and ophthalmopathy. The TCR beta CDR3 regions underwent amplification using RNA transcripts as the source. The primer set for the first-round RT-PCR of the TCR CDR3 was HTBI. TCRdb recomputed calls from the multiplex PCR reads with MiXCR, one row per CDR3 protein. The sample contains approximately 370,000 distinct CDR3 sequences, about 18% of which appear only once. Specimen: blood. This receptor was obtained from a woman aged 30 to 39 with Graves' hyperthyroidism that later progressed to Graves' ophthalmopathy.

The CDR3: CAISGNDGTSSYNEQFF. The CDR3 DNA reads TGTGCCATCAGTGGGAATGATGGGACTAGCTCCTACAATGAGCAGTTCTTC. This chain links TRBV10-3 with TRBJ2-1; 8 bases are a match to TRBD2. Per germline, CDR1 ENHRY and CDR2 SYGVKD. The CDR3 is 17 amino acids. V trimming: 4 bases; J trimming: 0 bases; junction bases outside the gene matches: 8.